Included here is one T cell receptor (beta chain) sequence, with context. This entry is derived from a study of blood T cell repertoires in COVID-19. Background on the study: In each case, the material was cDNA or gDNA derived from T cells, B-cell-depleted T cells, or PBMCs.

Original handling: Nucleated cell number was recorded as an estimate derived from reference gene primer amplification. Produced via immunoSEQ multiplex PCR; TCRdb's table is partial and in-frame only. From that table come the V and J calls and clone size; the DNA was used to work out D and trimming. The table lists roughly 320,000 clones, about 82% of them singletons, with just over 7% in the top ten. CDR3 length: 14 residues. The V end lost 3 bases, the J end lost 0 bases, and 8 bases lay between the germline ends. Germline V lookup: CDR1 SEHNR, CDR2 FQNEAQ (reference sequence). The chain uses TRBV7-9 and TRBJ1-1, with a tentative D call TRBD1 (6 bases). The specimen was peripheral blood. This TCR came from a human donor in a cohort sampled during active COVID-19. This chain's CDR3 is CASSLTGMNTEAFF. For the CDR3, the DNA is TGTGCCAGCAGCTTGACAGGAATGAACACTGAAGCTTTCTTT.